Listed below are T cell receptor beta chains from one sample, sequenced in a study of T cell changes during pregnancy in multiple sclerosis. Assay: immunoSEQ multiplex PCR; the TCRdb copy retains only in-frame clones and omits some. The data show approximately 37,000 clones, about 93% seen once. The sequencing here drew on CD4+ T cells from peripheral blood mononuclear cells, taken in the third trimester of pregnancy. Source of these receptors: a female donor with multiple sclerosis, enrolled in a pregnancy study. The CDR3 runs from the conserved cysteine through the conserved F or W. The D gene is left open where the match is weak. Expanded clones are given a class, and other clones once, few, many or no size at all.

CDR3 DNA,CDR3 protein,clone size,CDR3 length,D gene,J gene,V gene
TGTGCCTGGGACAGGGAGAGGTCTGAAGCTTTCTTT,CAWDRERSEAFF,.,12,TRBD1,TRBJ1-1,TRBV30
TGTGCCAGCAGCAGCGGGACAGGGTTCACAGATACGCAGTATTTT,CASSSGTGFTDTQYF,few,15,TRBD1,TRBJ2-3,TRBV11-3
TGTGCCAGCAGTATACAGGGGGCGCACGATACGCAGTATTTT,CASSIQGAHDTQYF,.,14,TRBD1,TRBJ2-3,TRBV7-9
TGTGCCAGCAGCGCCCCAGGGATCTACGAGCAGTACTTC,CASSAPGIYEQYF,.,13,.,TRBJ2-7,TRBV28
TGTGCCAGCAGCCAAGGGACAGTTAATGGAAACACCATATATTTT,CASSQGTVNGNTIYF,.,15,TRBD1,TRBJ1-3,TRBV5-6
TGTGCCAGCTCACCGGGACAGAAAAACTATGGCTACACCTTC,CASSPGQKNYGYTF,.,14,TRBD1,TRBJ1-2,TRBV18
TGTGCCAGCAGCTTACAGGGACTAGCGGGAGGGCAAGAGACCCAGTACTTC,CASSLQGLAGGQETQYF,.,17,TRBD2,TRBJ2-5,TRBV11-2
TGCAGCGCCCAGACAGGGGTCTACGAGCAGTACTTC,CSAQTGVYEQYF,.,12,TRBD1,TRBJ2-7,TRBV29-1
TGTCTCCGGACAGGGAGGGAAGAGACCCAGTACTTC,CLRTGREETQYF,.,12,.,TRBJ2-5,TRBV27
TGTGCCAGCAGCGAGACCGACAGGGGCTACGAGCAGTACTTC,CASSETDRGYEQYF,.,14,TRBD1,TRBJ2-7,TRBV9
TGTGCCAGCAGTTACTTACTCGGACAGGGAAACACTGAAGCTTTCTTT,CASSYLLGQGNTEAFF,.,16,TRBD1,TRBJ1-1,TRBV6-5
TGTGCCAGTACCCGGGGAAGAGGCTACGAGCAGTACTTC,CASTRGRGYEQYF,.,13,.,TRBJ2-7,TRBV19
TGCGGAACAGGGCATCTCGGGGGAAACACCATATATTTT,CGTGHLGGNTIYF,.,13,.,TRBJ1-3,TRBV19
TGTGCCAGCAGGCGCCGGGGAGGGCTAGCGGAAAATACGCAGTATTTT,CASRRRGGLAENTQYF,.,16,TRBD2,TRBJ2-3,TRBV28
TGTGCCAGCAGCGTAGGGGCCAGGGATGCTAATGAAAAACTGTTTTTT,CASSVGARDANEKLFF,.,16,.,TRBJ1-4,TRBV9
TGTGCCAGCAGTTCGACAGGGTCGTTTAGTTCACCCCTCCACTTT,CASSSTGSFSSPLHF,.,15,TRBD1,TRBJ1-6,TRBV6-5
TGTGCCAGCAGCTTGGACAGGGAATTTTCACCCCTCCACTTT,CASSLDREFSPLHF,once,14,TRBD1,TRBJ1-6,TRBV6-1
TGTGCCATCAGTGAGTCGGGTTCAGGGCTTTTCGGAAATCAGCCCCAGCATTTT,CAISESGSGLFGNQPQHF,.,18,.,TRBJ1-5,TRBV10-3
TGTGCCAGCAGCCTAATATCCGGGACTAGCGGGAGCACAGATACGCAGTATTTT,CASSLISGTSGSTDTQYF,.,18,TRBD2,TRBJ2-3,TRBV7-3
TGTGCCAGCAGCCTGTATCGGAGGCCAGATACGCAGTATTTT,CASSLYRRPDTQYF,.,14,.,TRBJ2-3,TRBV11-3
TGTGCCAGCAGCTTGGGCACTAGCGGCCCTTCCTACGAGCAGTACTTC,CASSLGTSGPSYEQYF,.,16,TRBD2,TRBJ2-7,TRBV7-6
TGTGCCTGGAGTCTATGGGGAAACACCATATATTTT,CAWSLWGNTIYF,.,12,.,TRBJ1-3,TRBV30
TGTGCCAGCAGCCCCGCCTACGAGCAGTACTTC,CASSPAYEQYF,once,11,.,TRBJ2-7,TRBV7-3
TGTGCCAGCAGTTTAACTCCAGGGGGCTCGGATAATTCACCCCTCCACTTT,CASSLTPGGSDNSPLHF,.,17,TRBD1,TRBJ1-6,TRBV27
TGCGCCAGCAGCTTGGCCATGGTGGCGGGGGATACGCAGTATTTT,CASSLAMVAGDTQYF,.,15,.,TRBJ2-3,TRBV5-1
TGTGCCAGCAGTGGGCGGATAGCGGGAGGGTTCTACGAGCAGTACTTC,CASSGRIAGGFYEQYF,.,16,TRBD2,TRBJ2-7,TRBV6-1
TGTGCCAGCAGTGAAGTTGTCAGCGGTTCACCCCTCCACTTT,CASSEVVSGSPLHF,.,14,.,TRBJ1-6,TRBV2
TGCGCCAGCAGCTTGGACAGCCAAGAGACCCAGTACTTC,CASSLDSQETQYF,.,13,.,TRBJ2-5,TRBV5-1
TGTGCCACCCTTATCGAAGGCAGAGGATATGGCTACACCTTC,CATLIEGRGYGYTF,.,14,.,TRBJ1-2,TRBV28
TGTGCCAGCAGAGCTACCGGCTCGGGGGACGAGCAGTACTTC,CASRATGSGDEQYF,.,14,.,TRBJ2-7,TRBV27
TGTGCCAGCAGCCCCCGACGGGGGGAAGTCGGTGGAGACAATGAGCAGTTCTTC,CASSPRRGEVGGDNEQFF,.,18,TRBD2,TRBJ2-1,TRBV14
TGCGCCAGCAGCACAGACACCCCTGGCACAGATACGCAGTATTTT,CASSTDTPGTDTQYF,.,15,.,TRBJ2-3,TRBV10-2
TGTGCCAGCAGCGTAGGACTAGCGGGGGGGTCGGATACGCAGTATTTT,CASSVGLAGGSDTQYF,.,16,TRBD2,TRBJ2-3,TRBV9
TGTGCCAGCAGCATCCGGACGGGGGGGGTTATGAACACTGAAGCTTTCTTT,CASSIRTGGVMNTEAFF,.,17,.,TRBJ1-1,TRBV7-8
TGTGCCAGCAGCGTAACCCCAGACATGAACACTGAAGCTTTCTTT,CASSVTPDMNTEAFF,once,15,.,TRBJ1-1,TRBV9
TGTGCCAGCAGGTCGGACAGGGACTACGGGGAGCAGTTCTTC,CASRSDRDYGEQFF,once,14,.,TRBJ2-1,TRBV28
TGTGCCATCAGTTTGGGACAGGCCTACGAGCAGTACTTC,CAISLGQAYEQYF,.,13,TRBD1,TRBJ2-7,TRBV10-3
TGCGCCAGCAGCTATCGGGTCAGTACCATCGGGGGACTCGCTCCCTTAGCCAAAAACATTCAGTACTTC,CASSYRVSTIGGLAPLAKNIQYF,.,23,.,TRBJ2-4,TRBV5-1
TGTGCCAGCAGCTTGGGGACTAGCGGTCAAGAGACCCAGTACTTC,CASSLGTSGQETQYF,.,15,TRBD2,TRBJ2-5,TRBV5-4
TGTGCCAGCAGTCCTCTTGTGGAGCAGTACTTC,CASSPLVEQYF,.,11,.,TRBJ2-7,TRBV28
TGCGCCAGCAGCCCGGACAGGGGAGGCTACACCTTC,CASSPDRGGYTF,.,12,TRBD1,TRBJ1-2,TRBV4-3
TGTGCCAGTAGTATAAGGGACAGTCGCTACAATGAGCAGTTCTTC,CASSIRDSRYNEQFF,.,15,TRBD1,TRBJ2-1,TRBV19
TGTGCCAGCAGTGGGACAGAGGTGTTGGGAGCTTTCTTT,CASSGTEVLGAFF,.,13,.,TRBJ1-1,TRBV2
TGCGCCAGCAGCTTGAGGACAGGGGGCGATCAGCCCCAGCATTTT,CASSLRTGGDQPQHF,few,15,TRBD1,TRBJ1-5,TRBV5-1
TGTGCCAGTAGGCCGGCAGGGGGTAACCACGAGCAGTACTTC,CASRPAGGNHEQYF,.,14,TRBD1,TRBJ2-7,TRBV19
TGCGCCAGCAGTGACAGGGTGAGGGAAAAACTGTTTTTT,CASSDRVREKLFF,.,13,.,TRBJ1-4,TRBV10-2
TGTGCCATCAGTGAGAGTCAGGGGATGGGCAATGAGCAGTTCTTC,CAISESQGMGNEQFF,.,15,.,TRBJ2-1,TRBV10-3
TGTGCCAGCAGTTTAGTCGGGAGCTCCTACGAGCAGTACTTC,CASSLVGSSYEQYF,.,14,.,TRBJ2-7,TRBV28
TGTGCCAGCAGCCAAGAGGCTCCCCCTCGCACAGATACGCAGTATTTT,CASSQEAPPRTDTQYF,few,16,.,TRBJ2-3,TRBV4-2
TGTGCCAGCAGGCCTCCCTCGGGATTGGACACCGGGGAGCTGTTTTTT,CASRPPSGLDTGELFF,.,16,.,TRBJ2-2,TRBV6-6
TGTGCCAGCAGCCGTATAAGACAGCCTGAAGCTTTCTTT,CASSRIRQPEAFF,.,13,.,TRBJ1-1,TRBV7-9